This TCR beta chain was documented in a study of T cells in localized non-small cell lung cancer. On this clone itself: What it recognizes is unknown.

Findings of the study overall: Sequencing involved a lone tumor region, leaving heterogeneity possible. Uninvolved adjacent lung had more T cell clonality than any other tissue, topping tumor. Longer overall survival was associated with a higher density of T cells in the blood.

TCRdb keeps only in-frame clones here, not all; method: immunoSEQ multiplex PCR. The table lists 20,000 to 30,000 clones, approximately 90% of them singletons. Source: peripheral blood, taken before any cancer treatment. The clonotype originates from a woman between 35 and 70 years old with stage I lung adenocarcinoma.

CDR3: CASSGALGLAAYNEQFF. In DNA form, the CDR3 reads TGCGCCAGCAGTGGAGCCTTAGGACTAGCGGCCTACAATGAGCAGTTCTTC. The rearrangement uses TRBV10-1 and TRBJ2-1; 10 nucleotides align to TRBD2. This CDR3 has 17 residues. V lost 4 bases, J lost 2 bases, and 8 bases stayed unmatched. Germline assignment: CDR1 WNHNN and CDR2 SYGVQD (reference sequence).